Listed below are T cell receptor beta chains from one sample, sequenced in a study of spatial heterogeneity in lung cancer. One entry per CDR3 protein, called by TCRdb with MiXCR from the 5' RACE reads. The sample shows some 8,100 distinct CDR3 sequences, 5% to 5.5% of them seen only once. Sequences were derived from PBMCs, sampled at surgery. All receptors derive from a male donor with early-stage non-small cell lung cancer. The CDR3 runs from the conserved cysteine through the conserved F or W. Fields, in order: V gene, CDR3 length, J gene, D gene, clone size, CDR3 DNA, CDR3 protein. D genes are given only for firm matches. Clone size appears in some rows only: once, few, many, or a class for an expanded clone.

TRBV29-1	9	TRBJ1-1	NA	few	TGCAGCGTTGAAGATTCGCCTTTCTTT	CSVEDSPFF
TRBV25-1	15	TRBJ2-3	NA	medium-sized	TGTGCCAGCAGTGAATATGGGAAAGGAGGGTATACGCAGTATTTT	CASSEYGKGGYTQYF
TRBV19	14	TRBJ2-5	NA	many	TGTGCCAGTAGTATAGGTGGGAGCCGGGAGACCCAGTACTTC	CASSIGGSRETQYF
TRBV6-6	12	TRBJ2-3	NA	medium-sized	TGTGCCAGCAGTTACACCACAGATACGCAGTATTTT	CASSYTTDTQYF
TRBV5-5	15	TRBJ2-7	TRBD1	many	TGTGCCAGCAGACCCCCGGGACAGGGGTTCTACGAGCAGTACTTC	CASRPPGQGFYEQYF
TRBV28	17	TRBJ1-1	NA	many	TGTGCCAGCAGTGTCTGGGGAGGTGAGGGGGATGGACCGTTAACTTTCTTT	CASSVWGGEGDGPLTFF
TRBV2	17	TRBJ2-3	TRBD1	few	TGTGCCAGCAGACCGGGACAGGGGAGAGAAGGGTCAGATACGCAGTATTTT	CASRPGQGREGSDTQYF
TRBV10-3	13	TRBJ2-7	NA	many	TGTGCCATCAAACAGGACGACTTCTACGAGCAGTACTTC	CAIKQDDFYEQYF
TRBV5-1	15	TRBJ1-2	NA	many	TGCGCCAGCAGCATGGCGCGGACAGAAGGAGATGGCTACACCTTC	CASSMARTEGDGYTF
TRBV25-1	13	TRBJ1-1	NA	many	TGTGCCAGTAAAATGGGTTGGAACACTGAAGCTTTCTTT	CASKMGWNTEAFF
TRBV3-1	16	TRBJ1-6	NA	many	TGTGCCAGCAGCCAATCCCAGGGAAATAATAATTCACCCCTCCACTTT	CASSQSQGNNNSPLHF
TRBV9	13	TRBJ1-2	NA	many	TGTGCCAGCAGCGTCCGCCAGTCCTATGGCTACACCTTC	CASSVRQSYGYTF
TRBV6-2/TRBV6-3	15	TRBJ2-7	TRBD2	medium-sized	TGTGCCAGCAGTCCCCGCGGGGGGCGGTCCTACGAGCAGTACTTC	CASSPRGGRSYEQYF
TRBV5-1	17	TRBJ2-3	TRBD2	many	TGCGCCAGCAGCTTGGGGACTAGCGGGGGATCCACAGATACGCAGTATTTT	CASSLGTSGGSTDTQYF
TRBV29-1	12	TRBJ1-3	NA	NA	TGCAGCGCCCGGAGCTCTGGAAACACCATATATTTT	CSARSSGNTIYF
TRBV28	13	TRBJ1-5	TRBD1	many	TGTGCCAGCAGTTCCGCCGGGACAGGCCTGGGGCATTTT	CASSSAGTGLGHF
TRBV6-5	12	TRBJ2-5	NA	many	TGTGCCAGCAGTGACCGATGGGAGACCCAGTACTTC	CASSDRWETQYF
TRBV5-1	15	TRBJ2-3	NA	NA	TGCGCCAGCAGCCAAGCAGGGGGGAGCACAGATACGCAGTATTTT	CASSQAGGSTDTQYF
TRBV27	15	TRBJ2-7	TRBD1	NA	TGTGCCAGCTCCTCAAGGGGACAGAGCTCCTACGAGCAGTACTTC	CASSSRGQSSYEQYF
TRBV27	13	TRBJ2-7	NA	many	TGTGCCAGCGCGTTGGACTTCAACTACGAGCAGTACTTC	CASALDFNYEQYF
TRBV5-1	13	TRBJ1-6	NA	NA	TGCGCTAGCAGCTTGGGGGACAATTCACCCCTCCACTTT	CASSLGDNSPLHF
TRBV12-3/TRBV12-4	15	TRBJ2-2	NA	NA	TGTGCCAGCAGACCCCGGCTGGGACGAACCGGGGAGCTGTTTTTT	CASRPRLGRTGELFF
TRBV18	16	TRBJ1-6	NA	many	TGTGCCAGCTCACTCTATTACACCACTGGGAATTCACCCCTCCACTTT	CASSLYYTTGNSPLHF
TRBV7-9	16	TRBJ1-2	NA	medium-sized	TGTGCCAGCAGCTCCACCTCTTATACGGCGTCTTATGGCTACACCTTC	CASSSTSYTASYGYTF
TRBV19	12	TRBJ2-2	NA	many	TGTGCCAGTAGTAAAACAAGCGGGGAGCTGTTTTTT	CASSKTSGELFF
TRBV10-1	14	TRBJ1-1	NA	large	TGCGCCAGCAGTGGAAGTCACGGGGCTCTTGAAGCTTTCTTT	CASSGSHGALEAFF
TRBV5-6	12	TRBJ2-7	NA	medium-sized	TGTGCCAGCAGCCAGGACTATTACGAGCAGTACTTC	CASSQDYYEQYF
TRBV5-4	14	TRBJ2-4	TRBD2	many	TGTGCCAGCAGCCGGGACACAGCGGGAGGCATTCAGTACTTC	CASSRDTAGGIQYF
TRBV7-9	16	TRBJ2-7	NA	many	TGTGCCAGCAGCCCCCCCGGGGTAGCGGCCACCTACGAGCAGTACTTC	CASSPPGVAATYEQYF
TRBV29-1	11	TRBJ2-7	NA	many	TGCAGCGTTGAGGTTCGGTACGAGCAGTACTTC	CSVEVRYEQYF
TRBV20-1	16	TRBJ2-7	TRBD2	many	TGCAGTGCCAGGTCCAATGTAGCGGGAGTATCCTACGAGCAGTACTTC	CSARSNVAGVSYEQYF
TRBV27	13	TRBJ2-7	NA	many	TGTGCCAGCAGTTTATCCCTTTCCTACGAGCAGTACTTC	CASSLSLSYEQYF
TRBV6-1	15	TRBJ1-6	NA	many	TGTGCCAGCAGTGAACTCGGGGGGTACGGTTCACCCCTCCACTTT	CASSELGGYGSPLHF
TRBV29-1	14	TRBJ1-2	TRBD1	many	TGCAGCGTTGAGGCCCTTACAGGGGAAGATGGCTACACCTTC	CSVEALTGEDGYTF